The 4 T cell receptor beta chains reported below all come from one sample, sequenced in a study of identical twins. TCRdb independently ran MiXCR on the 5' RACE reads; one entry per CDR3 protein. The sample lists hundreds of thousands of distinct CDR3 sequences; around 21% were seen once. This same sample was also taken into another study, of T cells expressing NK-cell markers.

The sequencing input was PBMCs. These TCRs come from a woman aged 18 to 35 in good health.

Only a few counts were recorded for this clonotype. The rearrangement uses TRBV10-3 and TRBJ1-2; D is ambiguous. The germline V and J ends were trimmed by 3 bases and 4 bases, with 12 bases remaining between them. This CDR3 region has 14 residues. Germline CDR1 reads ENHRY; CDR2 reads SYGVKD. CDR3 residues: CAISDLQLIYGYTF. The DNA for the CDR3 is TGTGCCATCAGTGATTTACAGCTAATCTATGGCTACACCTTC.

This clonotype was observed many times. The chain links TRBV29-1 to TRBJ2-2; the match to TRBD2 covers 9 bases. The CDR3 has 15 amino acids. V lost 3 bases, J lost 1 base, and 3 bases stayed unmatched. Germline V gene sequence: CDR1 SQVTM, CDR2 ANQGSEA. CDR3 nucleotide sequence: TGCAGCGTTGACCTTAGCGGGAGGAACACCGGGGAGCTGTTTTTT. It encodes CSVDLSGRNTGELFF.

V is TRBV6-2 or TRBV6-3 and J is TRBJ2-1, with 7 bases identical to TRBD2. The junction had 6 bases not matched to a gene; V was cut back by 1 base and J by 3 bases. Germline loops: CDR1 MNHEY, CDR2 SVGEGT. The CDR3 length is 16 residues. CDR3 DNA sequence: TGTGCCAGCAGTTACTTGGCGGGAGCGTTCTACAATGAGCAGTTCTTC. It translates to CASSYLAGAFYNEQFF.

This chain joins TRBV9 and TRBJ2-1; tentatively, D is TRBD2 (5 bases). Trimming pared 0 bases from V and 10 bases from J, leaving 14 bases between. This CDR3 has 14 amino acids. Germline V gives CDR1 SGDLS, CDR2 YYNGEE. This CDR3 reads CASSVGMGSWEQFF. Written as DNA, the CDR3 is TGTGCCAGCAGCGTAGGTATGGGGAGTTGGGAGCAGTTCTTC.